This TCR beta chain was recovered during a study of spatial heterogeneity in lung cancer. Specified time point: blood at routine non-recurrence follow-up after resection. V gave up 2 bases and J gave up 7 bases, with 15 bases separating them. This CDR3 is built from 14 residues. The germline V gene has CDR1 SNHLY and CDR2 FYNNEI. TCRdb used MiXCR to reprocess the 5' RACE reads, holding one entry per CDR3 protein. The table lists more than 1,000 distinct CDR3 sequences, around a quarter of them singletons. This rearrangement joins TRBV2 to TRBJ2-7; D gene uncertain. The sequencing here drew on PBMCs, taken at follow-up. The sequence was collected from a male donor with early-stage non-small cell lung cancer. CDR3 bases: TGTGCCAGCAGTGAATTAACACCGGCAAGGGAGCAGTACTTC. Translated, it gives CASSELTPAREQYF.